This entry features one TCR beta chain sequence. The antigen remains undetermined. V was cut by 1 base and J by 3 bases, with 10 bases left in between. This CDR3 is 14 amino acids long. Germline V lookup: CDR1 SGHTS, CDR2 YDEGEE. These data come from a study of cytomegalovirus exposure and HLA in healthy donors. The PCR employed 60 Vbeta primers together with 13 Jbeta primers. In the original processing: Unique TCR beta chains totaled approximately 83 million in a later count, with around 12 million of them shared. Profiling relied on immunoSEQ multiplex PCR, and the TCRdb table lists in-frame clones only, not all of them. V, J and clone size reflect that table, while D and trimming were determined from the DNA. The sample carries tens of thousands of clones, roughly 80% recorded once. Study-level points and caveats: The study flagged fewer than 200 TCR beta chains as cytomegalovirus-associated. Likely technical artifact: a cluster of highly shared sequence variants. Cytomegalovirus status was reportedly diagnosed by the classifier with high specificity and sensitivity.

This receptor was identified in a man aged 40-55 years in good health and CMV-seronegative. The chain is built from TRBV5-8 and TRBJ1-2; perhaps TRBD1 as D (5 bases). The sequencing sample was made of PBMCs. The CDR3 here is CASSLFGRDYGYTF. As DNA, the CDR3 is TGTGCCAGCAGCTTGTTTGGCAGGGACTATGGCTACACCTTC.